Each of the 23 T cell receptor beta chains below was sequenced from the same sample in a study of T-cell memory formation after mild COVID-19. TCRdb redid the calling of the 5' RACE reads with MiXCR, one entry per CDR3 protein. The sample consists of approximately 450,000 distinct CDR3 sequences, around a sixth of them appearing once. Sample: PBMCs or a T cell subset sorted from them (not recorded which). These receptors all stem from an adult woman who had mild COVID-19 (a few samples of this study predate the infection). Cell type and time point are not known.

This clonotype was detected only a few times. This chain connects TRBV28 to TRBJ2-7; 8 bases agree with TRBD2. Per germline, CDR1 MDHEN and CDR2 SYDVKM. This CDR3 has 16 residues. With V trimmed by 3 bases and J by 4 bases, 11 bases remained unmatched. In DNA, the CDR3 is TGTGCCAGCAGTTTTGCTAGCGGGTTCCTCACATACGAGCAGTACTTC. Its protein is CASSFASGFLTYEQYF.

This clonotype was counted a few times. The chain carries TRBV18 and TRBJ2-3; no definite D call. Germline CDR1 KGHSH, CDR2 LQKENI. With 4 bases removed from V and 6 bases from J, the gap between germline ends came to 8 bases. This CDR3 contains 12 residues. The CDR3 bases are TGTGCCAGCTCACAGGCTCGCGATACGCAGTATTTT. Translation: CASSQARDTQYF.

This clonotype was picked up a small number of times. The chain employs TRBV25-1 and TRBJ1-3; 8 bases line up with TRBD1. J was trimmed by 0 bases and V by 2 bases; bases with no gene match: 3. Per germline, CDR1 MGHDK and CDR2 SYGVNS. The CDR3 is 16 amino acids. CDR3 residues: CASSEPDRGSGNTIYF. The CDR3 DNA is TGTGCCAGCAGTGAACCTGACAGGGGCTCTGGAAACACCATATATTTT.

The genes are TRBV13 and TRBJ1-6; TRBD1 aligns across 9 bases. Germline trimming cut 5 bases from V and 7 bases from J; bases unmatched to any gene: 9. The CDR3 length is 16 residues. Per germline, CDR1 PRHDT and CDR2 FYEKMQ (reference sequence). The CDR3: CASSLTPGTGNSPLHF. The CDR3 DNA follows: TGTGCCAGCAGCCTAACCCCCGGGACAGGGAATTCACCCCTCCACTTT.

The CDR3 region has the DNA TGCAGTGCTAGAGATCCTCCGGCCTACGAGCAGTACTTC. Translated, it gives CSARDPPAYEQYF. The gene calls are TRBV20-1 and TRBJ2-7; D remains ambiguous. The V gene's germline CDR1 is DFQATT and CDR2 SNEGSKA (reference sequence). The CDR3 has 13 residues. Trimming removed 0 bases at V and 2 bases at J, with 8 bases between.

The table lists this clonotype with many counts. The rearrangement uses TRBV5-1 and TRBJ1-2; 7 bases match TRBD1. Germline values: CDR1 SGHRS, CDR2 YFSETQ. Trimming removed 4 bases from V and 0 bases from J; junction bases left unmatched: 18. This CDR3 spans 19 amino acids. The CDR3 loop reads CASSQVGGFGDSPNYGYTF. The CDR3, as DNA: TGCGCCAGCAGCCAAGTCGGCGGCTTCGGGGACAGCCCTAACTATGGCTACACCTTC. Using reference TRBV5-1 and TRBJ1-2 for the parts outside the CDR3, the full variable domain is KAGVTQTPRYLIKTRGQQVTLSCSPISGHRSVSWYQQTPGQGLQFLFEYFSETQRNKGNFPGRFSGRQFSNSRSEMNVSTLELGDSALYLCASSQVGGFGDSPNYGYTFGSGTRLTVV.

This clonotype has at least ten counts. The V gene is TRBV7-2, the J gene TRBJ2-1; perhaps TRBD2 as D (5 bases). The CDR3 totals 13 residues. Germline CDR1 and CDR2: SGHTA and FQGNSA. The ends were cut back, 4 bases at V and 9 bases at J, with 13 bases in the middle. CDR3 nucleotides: TGTGCCAGCAGCTCCACTAGGCTTGGTGAGCAGTTCTTC. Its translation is CASSSTRLGEQFF.

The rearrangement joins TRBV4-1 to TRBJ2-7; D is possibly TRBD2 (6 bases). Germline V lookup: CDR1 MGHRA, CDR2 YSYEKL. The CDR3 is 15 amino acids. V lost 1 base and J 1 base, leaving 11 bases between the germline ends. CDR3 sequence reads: CASSQGQGLSYEQYF. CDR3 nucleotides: TGCGCCAGCAGCCAAGGGCAGGGACTTTCCTACGAGCAGTACTTC.

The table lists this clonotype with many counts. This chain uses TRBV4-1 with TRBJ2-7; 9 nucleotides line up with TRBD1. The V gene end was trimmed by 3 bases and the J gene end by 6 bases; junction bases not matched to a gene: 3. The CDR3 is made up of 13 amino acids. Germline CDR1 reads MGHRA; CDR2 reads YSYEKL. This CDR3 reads CASSQGQGSEQYF. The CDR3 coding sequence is TGCGCCAGCAGCCAGGGACAGGGCTCCGAGCAGTACTTC.

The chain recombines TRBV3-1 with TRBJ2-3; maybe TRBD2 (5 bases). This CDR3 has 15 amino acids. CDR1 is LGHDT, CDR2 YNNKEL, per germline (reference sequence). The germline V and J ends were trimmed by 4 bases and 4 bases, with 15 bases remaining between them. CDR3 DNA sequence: TGTGCCAGCAGCCTACGAGGGAGTGTCGCAGATACGCAGTATTTT. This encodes CASSLRGSVADTQYF.

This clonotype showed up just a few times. CDR3 protein: CATSRESTDALRGYTF. The CDR3 bases are TGTGCCACCAGCAGAGAGTCTACGGACGCCCTGAGGGGCTACACCTTC. The chain links TRBV15 to TRBJ1-2; D remains ambiguous. The length of the CDR3 is 16 residues. Germline V gives CDR1 LNHNV, CDR2 YYDKDF (reference sequence). V was trimmed by 0 bases and J by 8 bases, leaving 19 bases between them.

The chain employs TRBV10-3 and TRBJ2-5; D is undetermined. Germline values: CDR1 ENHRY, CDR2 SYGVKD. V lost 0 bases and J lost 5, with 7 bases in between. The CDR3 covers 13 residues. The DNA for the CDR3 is TGTGCCATCAGTGAGTCGGCCTGGGAGACCCAGTACTTC. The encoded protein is CAISESAWETQYF.

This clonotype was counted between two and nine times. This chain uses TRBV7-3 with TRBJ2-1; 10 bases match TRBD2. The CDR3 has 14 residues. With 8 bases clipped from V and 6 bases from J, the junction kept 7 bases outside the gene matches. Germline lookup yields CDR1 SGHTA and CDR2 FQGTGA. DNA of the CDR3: TGTGCCAGCTCCGGGACTAGCGTTTCCAATGAGCAGTTCTTC. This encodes CASSGTSVSNEQFF.

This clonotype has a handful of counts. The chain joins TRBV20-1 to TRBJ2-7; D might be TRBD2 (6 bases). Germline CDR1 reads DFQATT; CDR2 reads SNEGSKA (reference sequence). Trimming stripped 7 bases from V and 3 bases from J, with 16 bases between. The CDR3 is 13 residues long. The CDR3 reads CSVKLPGGYEQYF. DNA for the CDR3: TGCAGTGTGAAGCTACCCGGGGGCTACGAGCAGTACTTC.

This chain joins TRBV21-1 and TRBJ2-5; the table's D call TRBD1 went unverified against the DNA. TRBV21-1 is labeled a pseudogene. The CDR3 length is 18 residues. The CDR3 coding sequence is TGTGCCAGCAGCAAAGTGGGGAGGCTCCCCCACAGAGGAGAGACCCAGTACTTC. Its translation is CASSKVGRLPHRGETQYF.

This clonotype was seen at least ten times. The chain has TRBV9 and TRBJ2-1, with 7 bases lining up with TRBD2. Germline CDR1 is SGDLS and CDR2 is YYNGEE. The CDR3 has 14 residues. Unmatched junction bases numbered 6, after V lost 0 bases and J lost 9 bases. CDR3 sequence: CASSVGGGILEQFF. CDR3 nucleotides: TGTGCCAGCAGCGTAGGGGGGGGGATCCTTGAGCAGTTCTTC. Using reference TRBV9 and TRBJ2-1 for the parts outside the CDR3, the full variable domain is DSGVTQTPKHLITATGQRVTLRCSPRSGDLSVYWYQQSLDQGLQFLIQYYNGEERAKGNILERFSAQQFPDLHSELNLSSLELGDSALYFCASSVGGGILEQFFGPGTRLTVL.

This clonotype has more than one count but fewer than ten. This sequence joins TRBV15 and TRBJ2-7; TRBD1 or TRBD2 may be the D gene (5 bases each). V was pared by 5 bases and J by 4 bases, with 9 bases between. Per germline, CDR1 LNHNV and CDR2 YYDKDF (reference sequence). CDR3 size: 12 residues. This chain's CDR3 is CATSGWGYEQYF. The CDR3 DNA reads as TGTGCCACCAGCGGATGGGGGTACGAGCAGTACTTC. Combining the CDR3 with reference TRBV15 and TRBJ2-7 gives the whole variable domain DAMVIQNPRYQVTQFGKPVTLSCSQTLNHNVMYWYQQKSSQAPKLLFHYYDKDFNNEADTPDNFQSRRPNTSFCFLDIRSPGLGDTAMYLCATSGWGYEQYFGPGTRLTVT.

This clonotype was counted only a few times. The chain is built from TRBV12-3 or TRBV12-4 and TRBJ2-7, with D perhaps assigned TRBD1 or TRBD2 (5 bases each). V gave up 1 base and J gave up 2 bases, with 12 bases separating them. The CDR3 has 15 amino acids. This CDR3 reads CASSLVMGRTYEQYF. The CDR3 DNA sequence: TGTGCCAGCAGTTTAGTGATGGGACGAACCTACGAGCAGTACTTC.

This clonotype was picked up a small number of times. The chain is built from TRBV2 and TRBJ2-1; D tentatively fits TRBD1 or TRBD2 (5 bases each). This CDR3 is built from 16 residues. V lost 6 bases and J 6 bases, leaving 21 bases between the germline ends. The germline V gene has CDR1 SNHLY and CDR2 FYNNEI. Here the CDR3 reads CASRSAGALETNEQFF. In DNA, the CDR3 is TGTGCCAGCAGATCAGCCGGGGCGCTTGAGACCAATGAGCAGTTCTTC.

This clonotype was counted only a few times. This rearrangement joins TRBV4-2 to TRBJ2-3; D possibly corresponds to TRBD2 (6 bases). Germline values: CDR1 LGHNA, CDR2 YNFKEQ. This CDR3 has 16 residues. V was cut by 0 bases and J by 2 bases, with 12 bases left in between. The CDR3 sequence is CASSQEGGINTDTQYF. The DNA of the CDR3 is TGTGCCAGCAGCCAAGAAGGAGGGATAAACACAGATACGCAGTATTTT.

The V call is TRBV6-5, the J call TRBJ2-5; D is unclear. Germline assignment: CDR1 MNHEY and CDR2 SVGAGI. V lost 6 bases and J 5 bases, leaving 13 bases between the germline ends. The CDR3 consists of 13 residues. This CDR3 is CASSHGRTETQYF. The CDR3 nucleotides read TGTGCCAGCAGCCACGGACGGACGGAGACCCAGTACTTC.

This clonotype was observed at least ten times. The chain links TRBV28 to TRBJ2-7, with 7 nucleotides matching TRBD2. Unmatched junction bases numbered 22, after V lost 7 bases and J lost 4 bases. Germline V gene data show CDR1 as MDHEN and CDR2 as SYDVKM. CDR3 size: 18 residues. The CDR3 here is CASTSSVLSGKMVYEQYF. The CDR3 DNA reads TGTGCCAGCACCAGCTCCGTCTTAAGCGGGAAAATGGTGTACGAGCAGTACTTC.

The CDR3 protein is CASSVAAGAWYNEQFF. The CDR3 DNA is TGTGCCAGCAGCGTAGCAGCGGGGGCCTGGTACAATGAGCAGTTCTTC. The chain uses TRBV9 and TRBJ2-1, with TRBD2 matching over 8 bases. V gave up 0 bases and J gave up 4 bases; unmatched junction bases: 6. Germline CDR1 SGDLS, CDR2 YYNGEE. The CDR3 has 16 amino acids.